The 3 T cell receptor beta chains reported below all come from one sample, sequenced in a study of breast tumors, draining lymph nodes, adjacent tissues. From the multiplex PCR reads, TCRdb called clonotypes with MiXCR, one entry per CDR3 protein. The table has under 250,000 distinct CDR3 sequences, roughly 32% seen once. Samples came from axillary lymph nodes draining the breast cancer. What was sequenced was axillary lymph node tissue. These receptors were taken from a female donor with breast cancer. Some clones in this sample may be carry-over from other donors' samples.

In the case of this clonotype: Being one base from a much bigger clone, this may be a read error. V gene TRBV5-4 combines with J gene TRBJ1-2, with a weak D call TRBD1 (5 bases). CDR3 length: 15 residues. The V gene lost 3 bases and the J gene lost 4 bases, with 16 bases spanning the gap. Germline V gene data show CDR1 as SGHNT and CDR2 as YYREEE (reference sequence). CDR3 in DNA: TGTGCCAGCAGCTCCAACAGGTCCCTTGGCTATGGCTACACCTTC. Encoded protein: CASSSNRSLGYGYTF.

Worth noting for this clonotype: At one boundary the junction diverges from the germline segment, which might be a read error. Here the CDR3 reads CATSKDGVYEQYF. The DNA of the CDR3 is TGCGCCACCAGCAAGGACGGGGTTTACGAGCAGTACTTC. The J gene is TRBJ2-7, the V gene TRBV15; TRBD2 might be the D (5 bases). CDR1 and CDR2 (germline): LNHNV, YYDKDF (reference sequence). The CDR3 loop spans 13 amino acids.

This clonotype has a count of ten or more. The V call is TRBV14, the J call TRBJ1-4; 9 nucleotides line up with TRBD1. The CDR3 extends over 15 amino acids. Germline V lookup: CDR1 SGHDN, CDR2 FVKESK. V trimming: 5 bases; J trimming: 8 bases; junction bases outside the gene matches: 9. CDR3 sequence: CASSAGQGMGEKLFF. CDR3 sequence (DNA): TGTGCCAGCAGCGCCGGACAGGGGATGGGGGAAAAACTGTTTTTT.